Sequencing of this T cell receptor (beta chain) was carried out in a study of T cells in localized non-small cell lung cancer. The study's findings and limits: There were a median about 53 of the top 100 tumor clones appearing in adjacent lung. Sequencing, confined to only one tumor region, leaves heterogeneity possible.

The length of the CDR3 is 19 residues. From germline, CDR1 is MDHEN and CDR2 SYDVKM. After removal of 6 bases from V and 5 bases from J, the junction contained 20 bases not matched to a gene. As regards this clone: Its antigen is still unknown.

TCRdb keeps only in-frame clones here, not all; method: immunoSEQ multiplex PCR. Among about 41,000 clones, 65% to 90% were seen once, and the ten largest hold roughly 8.5%. The sample here was PBMCs, taken before any cancer treatment. This sequence was found in a man between 40 and 69 years old with stage II lung adenocarcinoma. The chain combines TRBV28 with TRBJ2-5, with TRBD2 matching 11 bases. The CDR3 loop reads CASSSPGTSGFSGGETQYF. In nucleotides, the CDR3 is TGTGCCAGCAGCTCCCCCGGGACTAGCGGATTCTCCGGGGGTGAGACCCAGTACTTC.